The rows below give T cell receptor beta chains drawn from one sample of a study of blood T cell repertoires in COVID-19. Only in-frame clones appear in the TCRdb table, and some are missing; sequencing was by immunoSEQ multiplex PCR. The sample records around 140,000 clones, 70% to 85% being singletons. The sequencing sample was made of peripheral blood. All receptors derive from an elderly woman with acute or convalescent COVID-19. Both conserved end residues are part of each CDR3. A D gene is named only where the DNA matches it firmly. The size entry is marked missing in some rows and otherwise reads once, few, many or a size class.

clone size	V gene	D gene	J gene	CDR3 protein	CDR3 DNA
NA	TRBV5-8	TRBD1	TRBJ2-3	CASSGDRVFTDTQYF	TGTGCCAGCAGCGGAGACAGGGTCTTCACAGATACGCAGTATTTT
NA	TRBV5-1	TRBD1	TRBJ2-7	CASSVGNRGQGSYEQYF	TGCGCCAGCAGCGTCGGCAACAGGGGACAGGGTTCCTACGAGCAGTACTTC
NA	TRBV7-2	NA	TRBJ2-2	CASSSGLLTGELFF	TGTGCCAGCAGCTCGGGACTGTTAACCGGGGAGCTGTTTTTT
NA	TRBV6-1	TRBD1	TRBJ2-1	CASSEAPIGGTGIYNEQFF	TGTGCCAGCAGTGAAGCTCCAATCGGGGGGACAGGGATATACAATGAGCAGTTCTTC
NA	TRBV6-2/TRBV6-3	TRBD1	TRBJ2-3	CASSSPHRGSTDTQYF	TGTGCCAGCAGTTCCCCTCACAGGGGAAGCACAGATACGCAGTATTTT
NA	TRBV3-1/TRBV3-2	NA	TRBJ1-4	CASSRTGYPGNEKLFF	TGTGCCAGCAGCCGAACAGGGTACCCCGGCAATGAAAAACTGTTTTTT
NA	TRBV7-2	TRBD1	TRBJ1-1	CASSFTGGMNTEAFF	TGTGCCAGCAGCTTTACAGGGGGCATGAACACTGAAGCTTTCTTT
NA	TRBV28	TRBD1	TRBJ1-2	CASSSRQGRGYGYTF	TGTGCCAGCAGTTCTCGACAGGGACGGGGTTACGGCTACACCTTC
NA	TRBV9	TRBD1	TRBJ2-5	CASSVEGTERETQYF	TGTGCCAGCAGCGTAGAGGGGACAGAGAGGGAGACCCAGTACTTC
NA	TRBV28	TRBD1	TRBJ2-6	CASVNRGTGANVLTF	TGTGCCAGCGTTAACAGGGGAACTGGGGCCAACGTCCTGACTTTC
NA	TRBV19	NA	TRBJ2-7	CASSIDRGMSWISYEQYF	TGTGCCAGTAGTATAGATCGGGGGATGAGTTGGATCTCCTACGAGCAGTACTTC
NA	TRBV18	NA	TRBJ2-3	CASSLRGDWTDTQYF	TGTGCCAGCTCACTTCGAGGAGACTGGACAGATACGCAGTATTTT
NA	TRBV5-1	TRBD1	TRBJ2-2	CASSSPGTGRTGELFF	TGCGCCAGCAGCTCCCCCGGGACAGGGCGCACCGGGGAGCTGTTTTTT
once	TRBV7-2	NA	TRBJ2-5	CASSLVLQETQYF	TGTGCCAGCAGCTTAGTGCTACAAGAGACCCAGTACTTC
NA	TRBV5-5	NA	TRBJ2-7	CASSLSVTGFYEQYF	TGTGCCAGCAGCTTGAGTGTTACAGGATTCTACGAGCAGTACTTC
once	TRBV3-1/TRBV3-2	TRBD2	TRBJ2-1	CASSQGLAVDEQFF	TGTGCCAGCAGCCAAGGACTAGCGGTCGATGAGCAGTTCTTC
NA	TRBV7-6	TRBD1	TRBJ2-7	CASSLLPGQGVSGGTFYEQYF	TGTGCCAGCAGCTTGCTACCGGGACAGGGAGTATCGGGCGGGACCTTTTACGAGCAGTACTTC
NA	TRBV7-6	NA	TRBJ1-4	CASSRGQNEKLFF	TGTGCCAGCAGCCGTGGACAGAATGAAAAACTGTTTTTT
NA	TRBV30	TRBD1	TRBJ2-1	CAWSETGDGEQFF	TGTGCCTGGAGTGAAACAGGGGATGGTGAGCAGTTCTTC
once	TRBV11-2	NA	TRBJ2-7	CASSSNDRPPYEQYF	TGTGCCAGCAGCTCTAACGACAGACCCCCCTACGAGCAGTACTTC
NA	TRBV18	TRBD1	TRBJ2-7	CASSTGDRGFYEQYF	TGTGCCAGCTCAACAGGGGACAGGGGATTCTACGAGCAGTACTTC
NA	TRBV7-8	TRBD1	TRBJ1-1	CASSLEAGGYLNTEAFF	TGTGCCAGCAGCTTAGAAGCAGGGGGCTATTTGAACACTGAAGCTTTCTTT
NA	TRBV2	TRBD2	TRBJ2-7	CASTRGRTGTSAYEQYF	TGTGCCAGCACCCGTGGTCGGACCGGGACTAGCGCCTACGAGCAGTACTTC
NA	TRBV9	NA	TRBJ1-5	CASSLPRVSLTLPQHF	TGTGCCAGCAGCCTCCCCCGGGTGAGCCTTACCCTCCCCCAGCATTTT
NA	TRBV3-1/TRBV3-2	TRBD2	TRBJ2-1	CASRSSGGAYNEQFF	TGTGCCAGCAGGTCTAGCGGGGGGGCGTACAATGAGCAGTTCTTC
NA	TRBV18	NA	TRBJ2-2	CASSRSVGTGELFF	TGTGCCAGCTCACGTAGCGTCGGAACCGGGGAGCTGTTTTTT
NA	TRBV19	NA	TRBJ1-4	CASSIPAGPNEKLFF	TGTGCCAGTAGTATTCCCGCAGGGCCAAATGAAAAACTGTTTTTT
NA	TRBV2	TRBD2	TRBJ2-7	CASSGFSGGAGEQYF	TGTGCCAGCAGTGGTTTTAGCGGGGGGGCGGGCGAGCAGTACTTC
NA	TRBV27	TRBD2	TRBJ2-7	CASSLAGLAGYEQYF	TGTGCCAGCAGTTTAGCGGGACTAGCGGGCTACGAGCAGTACTTC
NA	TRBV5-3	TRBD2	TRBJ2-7	CARSLGLAGGYYEQYF	TGTGCCAGAAGCTTGGGCCTAGCGGGAGGGTACTACGAGCAGTACTTC
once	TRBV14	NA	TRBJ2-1	CASSQGGGVWEYSYNEQFF	TGTGCCAGCAGCCAAGGGGGAGGTGTGTGGGAGTACTCCTACAATGAGCAGTTCTTC
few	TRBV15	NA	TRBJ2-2	CATSYTGMYTGELFF	TGTGCCACCAGTTATACAGGGATGTACACCGGGGAGCTGTTTTTT
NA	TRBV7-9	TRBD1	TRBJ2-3	CASSFDTGGTDTQYF	TGTGCCAGCAGCTTTGACACAGGGGGCACAGATACGCAGTATTTT
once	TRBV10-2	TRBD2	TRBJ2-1	CASSDELAIHEQFF	TGCGCCAGCAGTGATGAACTAGCGATCCATGAGCAGTTCTTC
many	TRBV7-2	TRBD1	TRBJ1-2	CASSLGTGGTYGYTF	TGTGCCAGCAGCTTAGGGACAGGGGGCACCTATGGCTACACCTTC
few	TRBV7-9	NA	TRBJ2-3	CASSPWGGQDTQYF	TGTGCCAGCAGCCCGTGGGGGGGGCAAGATACGCAGTATTTT
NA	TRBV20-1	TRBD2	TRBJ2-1	CSASIAGSYNEQFF	TGCAGTGCTAGTATAGCGGGCTCCTACAATGAGCAGTTCTTC
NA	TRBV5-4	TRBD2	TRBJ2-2	CASVGGGSGTGELFF	TGTGCCAGCGTGGGCGGCGGGAGTGGAACCGGGGAGCTGTTTTTT
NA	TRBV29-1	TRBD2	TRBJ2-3	CSAAGGTTDTQYF	TGCAGCGCGGCGGGGGGAACCACAGATACGCAGTATTTT
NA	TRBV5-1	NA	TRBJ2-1	CASSLEVQGIEQFF	TGCGCCAGCAGCTTGGAGGTACAGGGTATTGAGCAGTTCTTC
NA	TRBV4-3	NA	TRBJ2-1	CASSPALRGSYNEQFF	TGCGCCAGCAGCCCGGCCCTCCGGGGGTCCTACAATGAGCAGTTCTTC
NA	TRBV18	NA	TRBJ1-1	CASSWGRENTEAFF	TGTGCCAGCTCCTGGGGGAGGGAGAACACTGAAGCTTTCTTT
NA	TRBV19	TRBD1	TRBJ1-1	CASRKPGQGAWNTEAFF	TGTGCCAGTAGGAAACCGGGACAGGGAGCATGGAACACTGAAGCTTTCTTT
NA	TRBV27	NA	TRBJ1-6	CASSSAYNSPLHF	TGTGCCAGCAGTTCCGCCTATAATTCACCCCTCCACTTT
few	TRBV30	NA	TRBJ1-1	CAWILMNTEAFF	TGTGCCTGGATTCTTATGAACACTGAAGCTTTCTTT